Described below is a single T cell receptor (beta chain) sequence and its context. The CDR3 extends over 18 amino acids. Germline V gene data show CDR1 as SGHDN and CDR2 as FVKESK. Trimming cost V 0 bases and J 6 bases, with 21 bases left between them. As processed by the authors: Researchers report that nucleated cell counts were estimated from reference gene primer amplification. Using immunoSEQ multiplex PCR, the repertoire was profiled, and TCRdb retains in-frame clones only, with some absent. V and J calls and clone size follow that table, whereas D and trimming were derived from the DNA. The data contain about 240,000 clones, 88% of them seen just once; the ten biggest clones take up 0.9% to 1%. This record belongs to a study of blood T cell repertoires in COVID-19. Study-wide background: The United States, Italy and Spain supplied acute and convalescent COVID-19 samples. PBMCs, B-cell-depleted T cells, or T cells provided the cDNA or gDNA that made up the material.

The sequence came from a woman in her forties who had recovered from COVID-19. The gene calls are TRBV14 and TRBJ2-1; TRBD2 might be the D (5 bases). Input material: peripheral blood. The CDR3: CASSQDPGMTNGVNEQFF. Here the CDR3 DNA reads TGTGCCAGCAGCCAAGACCCCGGGATGACAAACGGGGTCAATGAGCAGTTCTTC.